One sample yielded the 21 T cell receptor beta chains listed below, sequenced in a study of blood T cell repertoires in COVID-19. The repertoire was sequenced with immunoSEQ multiplex PCR; TCRdb's copy has only in-frame clones and lacks some. This sample has under 200,000 clones; around 85% occur once, and the top ten carry roughly 7.8%. The sequencing input was peripheral blood. These receptors all stem from a man in his fifties or sixties with acute or convalescent COVID-19.

CDR3 protein: CASSLARALSGNTIYF. CDR3 in DNA: TGTGCCAGCAGCTTAGCGAGGGCACTCTCTGGAAACACCATATATTTT. This chain joins TRBV7-6 and TRBJ1-3; D is uncertain. V dropped 0 bases and J dropped 0 bases, with 9 bases sitting between them. Germline loops: CDR1 SGHVS, CDR2 FNYEAQ. This CDR3 has 16 amino acids. The whole variable domain, remainder taken from reference TRBV7-6 and TRBJ1-3, is GAGVSQSPRYKVTKRGQDVALRCDPISGHVSLYWYRQALGQGPEFLTYFNYEAQQDKSGLPNDRFSAERPEGSISTLTIQRTEQRDSAMYRCASSLARALSGNTIYFGEGSWLTVV.

The V call is TRBV25-1, the J call TRBJ1-4; TRBD1 matches 8 bases. CDR3 length: 15 residues. V was pared by 5 bases and J by 5 bases, with 7 bases of the junction left unmatched. The germline V gene has CDR1 MGHDK and CDR2 SYGVNS. CDR3 amino acids: CASSPHRGGNEKLFF. CDR3 coding DNA: TGTGCCAGCAGTCCTCACAGGGGGGGGAATGAAAAACTGTTTTTT.

The rearrangement links TRBV5-1 to TRBJ2-3; D might be TRBD2 (6 bases). Germline V CDR1 and CDR2: SGHRS, YFSETQ. The germline V and J ends were trimmed by 3 bases and 4 bases, with 18 bases remaining between them. The CDR3 is 16 residues long. The CDR3 region has the DNA TGCGCCAGCAGCTCCGCTGCGGCGGGAAGGGCAGATACGCAGTATTTT. It specifies CASSSAAAGRADTQYF. The complete variable domain, with remaining parts taken from reference TRBV5-1 and TRBJ2-3, reads KAGVTQTPRYLIKTRGQQVTLSCSPISGHRSVSWYQQTPGQGLQFLFEYFSETQRNKGNFPGRFSGRQFSNSRSEMNVSTLELGDSALYLCASSSAAAGRADTQYFGPGTRLTVL.

The chain recombines TRBV27 with TRBJ1-5; 9 bases line up with TRBD1. Looked up from germline, CDR1 is MNHEY and CDR2 is SMNVEV (reference sequence). The CDR3 runs to 14 residues. V lost 5 bases to trimming and J lost 7 bases; unmatched junction nucleotides: 6. CDR3 region: CASSQRQGGQPQHF. In nucleotides, the CDR3 is TGTGCCAGCAGTCAACGACAGGGGGGACAGCCCCAGCATTTT.

The V and J genes are TRBV5-1 and TRBJ2-7; D perhaps matches TRBD2 (6 bases). Per the germline V gene, CDR1 is SGHRS and CDR2 is YFSETQ. The CDR3 consists of 16 residues. With 5 bases removed from V and 6 bases from J, the gap between germline ends came to 24 bases. The CDR3 protein is CASSAAGLARQGEQYF. In nucleotides, the CDR3 is TGCGCCAGCAGTGCGGCGGGGCTAGCACGCCAAGGCGAGCAGTACTTC.

V is TRBV5-1 and J is TRBJ2-1; TRBD2 matches at 13 bases. The CDR3 is made up of 16 amino acids. Losses at the gene ends were 0 bases for V and 7 bases for J; bases not matched to a gene: 4. Germline CDR1 is SGHRS and CDR2 is YFSETQ. CDR3 DNA: TGCGCCAGCAGCTTGGGGGGACTAGCGGGAATAAATGAGCAGTTCTTC. Its protein product is CASSLGGLAGINEQFF.

This clone was counted many times. The rearrangement links TRBV2 to TRBJ2-1; TRBD2 matches at 7 bases. Germline-derived CDR1 and CDR2 are SNHLY and FYNNEI. The CDR3 runs 15 residues. The V gene end was trimmed by 6 bases and the J gene end by 5 bases; junction bases not matched to a gene: 10. CDR3 amino acids: CASRRGGSQNNEQFF. The CDR3, as DNA: TGTGCCAGCAGAAGAGGCGGGAGTCAAAACAATGAGCAGTTCTTC.

The chain recombines TRBV5-1 with TRBJ1-2, with TRBD1 as a possible D gene (6 bases). V was pared by 3 bases and J by 2 bases, with 14 bases between. Germline V lookup: CDR1 SGHRS, CDR2 YFSETQ. The CDR3 sequence is 15 residues long. In nucleotides, the CDR3 is TGCGCCAGCAGCTGGGGGCGGAGGTCGAACTATGGCTACACCTTC. Translation gives CASSWGRRSNYGYTF.

This chain uses TRBV6-1 with TRBJ1-2; D remains unclear. The CDR3 totals 14 residues. The V end was cut by 2 bases, the J end by 8 bases, with 15 bases between. Germline assignment: CDR1 MNHNS and CDR2 SASEGT. The CDR3 sequence: CASSELRVSGGYTF. In nucleotides, the CDR3 is TGTGCCAGCAGTGAATTAAGAGTTTCGGGAGGCTACACCTTC.

This chain uses TRBV6-5 with TRBJ1-2; 7 positions agree with TRBD1. Germline lookup yields CDR1 MNHEY and CDR2 SVGAGI. The CDR3 totals 13 residues. V dropped 6 bases and J dropped 3; count of bases not matched to a gene: 4. The CDR3 is CASRETGYYGYTF. DNA of the CDR3: TGTGCCAGCAGGGAGACAGGGTACTATGGCTACACCTTC.

The V and J genes are TRBV6-5 and TRBJ1-2; TRBD1 agrees at 8 bases. The germline V gene encodes CDR1 MNHEY and CDR2 SVGAGI. There are 15 residues in the CDR3. The V gene end was trimmed by 5 bases and the J gene end by 3 bases; junction bases not matched to a gene: 8. In DNA, the CDR3 is TGTGCCAGCAGTCCCCGACAGGGGTCTTACTATGGCTACACCTTC. Protein product: CASSPRQGSYYGYTF.

A few counts support this clone. This sequence joins TRBV5-1 and TRBJ1-2, with D possibly being TRBD1 (5 bases). The CDR3 length is 15 residues. Per germline, CDR1 SGHRS and CDR2 YFSETQ. V lost 4 bases and J lost 7, with 20 bases in between. CDR3 sequence: CASSPDPGGRGGYTF. The CDR3 nucleotides are TGCGCCAGCAGCCCTGACCCGGGGGGGAGAGGTGGCTACACCTTC.

The genes are TRBV21-1 and TRBJ1-1. TRBV21-1 is a documented pseudogene. This CDR3 is built from 13 residues. DNA for the CDR3: TGTGCCAGCAGCAAGGGACTCCACAGGGAAGCTTTCTTT. It encodes CASSKGLHREAFF.

The chain is built from TRBV6-2 or TRBV6-3 and TRBJ2-1; weak D call: TRBD1 (6 bases). Trimming pared 4 bases from V and 8 bases from J, leaving 24 bases between. Per the germline V gene, CDR1 is MNHEY and CDR2 is SVGEGT. The CDR3 extends over 17 amino acids. This chain's CDR3 is CASSWSPAEQGIHEQFF. Here the CDR3 DNA reads TGTGCCAGCAGTTGGTCCCCCGCAGAGCAGGGGATCCATGAGCAGTTCTTC.

This chain uses TRBV5-1 with TRBJ1-2, with a tentative D call TRBD1 (6 bases). Germline V CDR1 and CDR2: SGHRS, YFSETQ. V shed 2 bases and J shed 3 bases, with 11 bases lying between them. This CDR3 spans 14 amino acids. CDR3 in amino acids: CASSFDRNDYGYTF. In DNA, the CDR3 is TGCGCCAGCAGCTTTGACAGGAATGACTATGGCTACACCTTC. Full variable domain (rest looked up from reference TRBV5-1 and TRBJ1-2): KAGVTQTPRYLIKTRGQQVTLSCSPISGHRSVSWYQQTPGQGLQFLFEYFSETQRNKGNFPGRFSGRQFSNSRSEMNVSTLELGDSALYLCASSFDRNDYGYTFGSGTRLTVV.

The chain joins TRBV5-1 to TRBJ2-3, with D possibly TRBD2 on 5 matching bases. This CDR3 has 15 residues. Germline CDR1 and CDR2: SGHRS and YFSETQ. With 7 bases removed from V and 1 base from J, the gap between germline ends came to 16 bases. CDR3 DNA: TGCGCCAGCTTCACAAGAGGGAAGGGCACAGATACGCAGTATTTT. This translates into CASFTRGKGTDTQYF. The full variable domain, in which reference TRBV5-1 and TRBJ2-3 provide the parts outside the CDR3, is KAGVTQTPRYLIKTRGQQVTLSCSPISGHRSVSWYQQTPGQGLQFLFEYFSETQRNKGNFPGRFSGRQFSNSRSEMNVSTLELGDSALYLCASFTRGKGTDTQYFGPGTRLTVL.

This chain uses TRBV21-1 with TRBJ1-5; TRBD1 is taken as the D call from the table, unchecked against the DNA. TRBV21-1 is tagged as a pseudogene. The CDR3 is 11 amino acids. CDR3: CASSQFQPQHF. The CDR3 region has the DNA TGTGCCAGCAGTCAATTTCAGCCCCAGCATTTT.

CDR3 sequence reads: CASSGRTGRNTEAFF. The CDR3 DNA reads TGTGCCAGCAGTGGCCGGACAGGGCGGAACACTGAAGCTTTCTTT. The genes are TRBV28 and TRBJ1-1; 8 bases are a match to TRBD1. This CDR3 is built from 15 residues. V lost 5 bases, J lost 1 base, and 6 bases stayed unmatched. Germline CDR1 reads MDHEN; CDR2 reads SYDVKM.

The rearrangement joins TRBV3-1 (or the pseudogene TRBV3-2) to TRBJ1-4; 8 nucleotides match TRBD1. Germline V lookup: CDR1 LGHDT, CDR2 YNNKEL (reference sequence). Trimming removed 1 base from V and 6 bases from J; junction bases left unmatched: 4. This CDR3 has 15 amino acids. The chain's CDR3 is CASSQGKDRDEKLFF. CDR3 DNA: TGTGCCAGCAGCCAAGGTAAGGACAGGGATGAAAAACTGTTTTTT.

The J gene is TRBJ2-3, the V gene TRBV7-3; a weak D match, TRBD2 (5 bases). CDR3 size: 15 residues. The V gene lost 5 bases and the J gene lost 2 bases, with 14 bases spanning the gap. From germline, CDR1 is SGHTA and CDR2 FQGTGA. CDR3 nucleotide sequence: TGTGCCAGCAGCGATCTAGGCGGGCCCACAGATACGCAGTATTTT. Its translation: CASSDLGGPTDTQYF.

This sequence joins TRBV4-2 and TRBJ1-6; D uncertain. Germline CDR1 and CDR2: LGHNA and YNFKEQ. This CDR3 contains 13 residues. V was shortened by 1 base and J by 8 bases, with 6 bases between the two germline ends. CDR3 bases: TGTGCCAGCAGCCAAGGGGGAGATTCACCCCTCCACTTT. Translation gives CASSQGGDSPLHF.